Presented here are 13 T cell receptor beta chains from one specimen sequenced in a study of cytomegalovirus exposure and HLA in healthy donors (dated by TCRdb to between 2016 and 2019). Library prep was done by the immunoSEQ multiplex PCR assay. The multiplex PCR relied on a mix of 60 forward primers for TCR Vbeta segments and 13 reverse primers for TCR Jbeta segments. This immuneACCESS table, as held by TCRdb, lists in-frame sequences with V and J called but not all clones. Of the missing ones, under half trace to an unresolved V gene in checked studies; the others have no known cause. The sample table lists about 140,000 clones, around 80% of them with a count of one. The ten largest clones capture around 4.4% of the sample. Material for sequencing was PBMCs. These receptors all stem from a man aged 40-55 years in good health and CMV-seronegative.

This clone has more than one count but fewer than ten. The V gene is TRBV6-5, the J gene TRBJ1-3; 8 nucleotides agree with TRBD1. The CDR3 extends over 15 amino acids. The V gene's germline CDR1 is MNHEY and CDR2 SVGAGI. The V gene end was trimmed by 0 bases and the J gene end by 3 bases; junction bases not matched to a gene: 1. CDR3 nucleotides: TGTGCCAGCAGTTACTCTACAGGGGGTGGAAACACCATATATTTT. Translated, it gives CASSYSTGGGNTIYF.

This clone was seen a handful of times. The rearrangement joins TRBV29-1 to TRBJ2-2, with 12 bases aligning to TRBD2. Trimming took 0 bases from V and 4 from J; bases not matched to a gene: 6. Per the germline V gene, CDR1 is SQVTM and CDR2 is ANQGSEA. The CDR3 loop spans 17 amino acids. CDR3 nucleotide sequence: TGCAGCGTTGAAGATCTCCCACTAGCGGGGGGCACCGGGGAGCTGTTTTTT. Amino acid sequence: CSVEDLPLAGGTGELFF.

Worth noting for this clone: Other DNA sequences from this sample encode an identical CDR3 as well. The gene calls are TRBV27 and TRBJ1-5; D call uncertain. The CDR3 consists of 14 residues. Germline CDR1 and CDR2: MNHEY and SMNVEV (reference sequence). The germline V and J ends were trimmed by 3 bases and 1 base, with 7 bases remaining between them. CDR3 region: CASSLGGSNQPQHF. CDR3 DNA sequence: TGTGCCAGCAGTTTGGGAGGAAGCAATCAGCCCCAGCATTTT.

The chain is built from TRBV5-1 and TRBJ2-1; 7 bases are shared with TRBD1. CDR1 is SGHRS, CDR2 YFSETQ, per germline. This CDR3 is 12 amino acids long. V shed 5 bases, J shed 6 bases, and the junction held 2 bases outside the gene matches. The CDR3 sequence is CASSRQGNEQFF. As DNA, the CDR3 is TGCGCCAGCAGTCGACAGGGCAATGAGCAGTTCTTC.

The count of this clone is one. The chain recombines TRBV5-1 with TRBJ1-1; possible D gene TRBD1, 6 bases. The CDR3 runs 14 residues. Trimming removed 5 bases at V and 1 base at J, with 12 bases between. The V gene's germline CDR1 is SGHRS and CDR2 YFSETQ. This chain's CDR3 is CASRQGSENTEAFF. CDR3 nucleotides: TGCGCCAGCAGGCAGGGGTCTGAGAACACTGAAGCTTTCTTT. The whole variable domain, remainder taken from reference TRBV5-1 and TRBJ1-1, is KAGVTQTPRYLIKTRGQQVTLSCSPISGHRSVSWYQQTPGQGLQFLFEYFSETQRNKGNFPGRFSGRQFSNSRSEMNVSTLELGDSALYLCASRQGSENTEAFFGQGTRLTVV.

This chain joins TRBV6-5 and TRBJ2-1; 12 positions match TRBD1. The germline V gene has CDR1 MNHEY and CDR2 SVGAGI. The V gene end was trimmed by 4 bases and the J gene end by 8 bases; junction bases not matched to a gene: 6. The length of the CDR3 is 15 residues. CDR3 sequence reads: CASSLGGTGGDEQFF. CDR3 nucleotide sequence: TGTGCCAGCAGTTTGGGGGGGACAGGGGGCGATGAGCAGTTCTTC.

The genes are TRBV7-2 and TRBJ2-5; 15 nucleotides agree with TRBD2. With the DNA end fitting TRBJ2-7 better, the J assignment may be wrong. Germline CDR1 and CDR2: SGHTA and FQGNSA. This CDR3 is built from 18 residues. CDR3 region: CASRLGEGLAGGNYEQYF. The CDR3 coding sequence is TGTGCCAGCAGGCTTGGCGAGGGACTAGCGGGGGGCAATTACGAGCAGTACTTC.

V and J are TRBV10-2 and TRBJ2-7; D remains unclear. The CDR3 runs 12 residues. Germline V gives CDR1 WSHSY, CDR2 SAAADI. V lost 6 bases and J 0 bases, leaving 6 bases between the germline ends. This CDR3 is CASRPSSYEQYF. CDR3 bases: TGCGCCAGCAGACCTAGCTCCTACGAGCAGTACTTC.

The genes are TRBV7-6 and TRBJ2-3, with D possibly matching TRBD2 (6 bases). Looked up from germline, CDR1 is SGHVS and CDR2 is FNYEAQ. Between the trimmed V and J ends, which lost 5 bases and 2 bases, there was a span of 17 bases. The CDR3 loop spans 16 amino acids. CDR3 sequence: CASSPQGLPSTDTQYF. The DNA for the CDR3 is TGTGCCAGCAGCCCCCAGGGACTGCCTTCCACAGATACGCAGTATTTT.

A single count supports this clone. Other DNA sequences within the sample encode an identical CDR3. The V and J genes are TRBV7-9 and TRBJ2-1; D unclear. Between the trimmed V and J ends, which lost 0 bases and 0 bases, there was a span of 3 bases. Germline CDR1 reads SEHNR; CDR2 reads FQNEAQ (reference sequence). The CDR3 loop spans 14 amino acids. CDR3 in amino acids: CASSLAGSYNEQFF. The CDR3 nucleotides are TGTGCCAGCAGCTTAGCCGGCTCCTACAATGAGCAGTTCTTC.

This chain joins TRBV5-4 and TRBJ1-2; D possibly corresponds to TRBD1 (6 bases). There are 15 residues in the CDR3. Per the germline V gene, CDR1 is SGHNT and CDR2 is YYREEE (reference sequence). Trimming stripped 2 bases from V and 5 bases from J, with 16 bases between. For the CDR3, the DNA is TGTGCCAGCAGCTTTCCACCGGGACACCCATATGGCTACACCTTC. Amino acids: CASSFPPGHPYGYTF. The full variable domain, in which reference TRBV5-4 and TRBJ1-2 provide the parts outside the CDR3, is ETGVTQSPTHLIKTRGQQVTLRCSSQSGHNTVSWYQQALGQGPQFIFQYYREEENGRGNFPPRFSGLQFPNYSSELNVNALELDDSALYLCASSFPPGHPYGYTFGSGTRLTVV.

This clone has only one observation. The chain employs TRBV2 and TRBJ2-6; perhaps TRBD1 as D (6 bases). This CDR3 spans 16 amino acids. Germline values: CDR1 SNHLY, CDR2 FYNNEI. The ends were cut back, 6 bases at V and 0 bases at J, with 12 bases in the middle. For the CDR3, the DNA is TGTGCCAGCAGGGGGGACATGAACTCTGGGGCCAACGTCCTGACTTTC. It encodes CASRGDMNSGANVLTF.

V gene TRBV2 combines with J gene TRBJ2-6, with TRBD1 matching 8 bases. The CDR3 covers 17 residues. V was clipped by 7 bases and J by 1 base; unmatched bases: 9. Germline V lookup: CDR1 SNHLY, CDR2 FYNNEI. The CDR3 sequence is CASNGGQGPSGANVLTF. In DNA, the CDR3 is TGTGCCAGCAATGGAGGACAGGGTCCATCTGGGGCCAACGTCCTGACTTTC.